This T cell receptor (beta chain) was obtained from a study of blood T cell repertoires in COVID-19. Study background: Whether acute or convalescent, the COVID-19 samples came from the United States, Italy and Spain. Nucleic acid was either cDNA or gDNA, and it came from T cells, B-cell-depleted T cells, or PBMCs.

This clone showed up just once. V trimming: 5 bases; J trimming: 4 bases; junction bases outside the gene matches: 14. Per the germline V gene, CDR1 is SEHNR and CDR2 is FQNEAQ (reference sequence). This CDR3 comprises 18 residues. As originally analysed: Reference gene primer amplification yielded estimated nucleated cell counts. Clones were sequenced by immunoSEQ multiplex PCR, and TCRdb holds only the in-frame ones, with some missing. V, J and clone size are taken as reported in that table, and D and trimming were inferred from the DNA itself. The table has about 110,000 clones, about four fifths seen once.

V gene TRBV7-9 combines with J gene TRBJ2-1, with TRBD2 matching 10 bases. The material sequenced was peripheral blood. The origin of this receptor is an older woman with acute or convalescent COVID-19. In DNA form, the CDR3 reads TGTGCCAGCAGCGGATTGCTAGCGGGGGTCCCGGGTTACAATGAGCAGTTCTTC. This codes for CASSGLLAGVPGYNEQFF.